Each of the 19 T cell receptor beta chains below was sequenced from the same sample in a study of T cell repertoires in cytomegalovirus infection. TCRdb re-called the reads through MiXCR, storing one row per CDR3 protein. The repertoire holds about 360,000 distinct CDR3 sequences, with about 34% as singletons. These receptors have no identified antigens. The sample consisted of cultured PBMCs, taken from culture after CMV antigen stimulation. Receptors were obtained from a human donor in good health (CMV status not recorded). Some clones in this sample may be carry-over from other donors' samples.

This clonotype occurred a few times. The CDR3 coding sequence is TGTGCCAGCAGCTTAGCCGCGGTGCGTTACAATGAGCAGTTCTTC. Its protein product is CASSLAAVRYNEQFF. The rearrangement uses TRBV7-2 and TRBJ2-1, with no clear D. The CDR3 covers 15 residues. V was cut by 0 bases and J by 4 bases, with 10 bases left in between. In germline, CDR1 is SGHTA, CDR2 FQGNSA.

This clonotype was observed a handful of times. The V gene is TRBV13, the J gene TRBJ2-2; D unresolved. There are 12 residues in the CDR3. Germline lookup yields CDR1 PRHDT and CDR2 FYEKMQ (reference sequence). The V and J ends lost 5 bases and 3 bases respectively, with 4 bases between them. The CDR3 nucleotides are TGTGCCAGCAGCGACCACACCGGGGAGCTGTTTTTT. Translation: CASSDHTGELFF.

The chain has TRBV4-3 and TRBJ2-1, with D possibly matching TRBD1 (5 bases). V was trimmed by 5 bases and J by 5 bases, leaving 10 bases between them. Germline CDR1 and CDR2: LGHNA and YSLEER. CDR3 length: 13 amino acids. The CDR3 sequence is CASSEGQDNEQFF. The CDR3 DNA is TGCGCCAGCAGCGAAGGACAAGACAATGAGCAGTTCTTC.

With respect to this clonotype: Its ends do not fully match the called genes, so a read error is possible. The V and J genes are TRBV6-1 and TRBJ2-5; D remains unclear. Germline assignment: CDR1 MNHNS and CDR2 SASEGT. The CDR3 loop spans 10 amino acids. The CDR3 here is CASREETQYF. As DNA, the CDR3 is TGTGCCAGCAGAGAAGAGACCCAGTACTTC.

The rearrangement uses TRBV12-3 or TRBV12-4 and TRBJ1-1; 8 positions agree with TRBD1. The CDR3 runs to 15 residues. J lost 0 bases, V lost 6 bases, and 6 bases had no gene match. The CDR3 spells CASRMTGVLNTEAFF. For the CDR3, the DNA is TGTGCCAGCAGAATGACAGGGGTGTTGAACACTGAAGCTTTCTTT.

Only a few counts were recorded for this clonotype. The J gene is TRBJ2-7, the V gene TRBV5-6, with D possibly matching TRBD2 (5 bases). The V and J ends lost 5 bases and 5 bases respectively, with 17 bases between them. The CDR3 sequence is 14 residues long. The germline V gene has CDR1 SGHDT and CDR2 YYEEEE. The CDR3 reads CASRIEGMSHEQYV. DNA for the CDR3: TGTGCCAGCAGGATTGAGGGTATGTCCCACGAGCAGTACGTC.

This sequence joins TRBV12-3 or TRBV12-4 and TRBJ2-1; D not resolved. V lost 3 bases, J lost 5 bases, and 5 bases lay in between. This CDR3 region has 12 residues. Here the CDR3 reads CASSFFHNEQFF. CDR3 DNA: TGTGCCAGCAGTTTCTTCCACAATGAGCAGTTCTTC.

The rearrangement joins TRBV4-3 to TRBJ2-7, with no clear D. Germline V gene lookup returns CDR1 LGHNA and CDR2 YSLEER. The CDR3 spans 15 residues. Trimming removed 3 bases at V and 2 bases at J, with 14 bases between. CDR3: CASSHYHAKAYEQYF. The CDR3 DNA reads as TGCGCCAGCAGCCATTATCATGCTAAAGCCTACGAGCAGTACTTC.

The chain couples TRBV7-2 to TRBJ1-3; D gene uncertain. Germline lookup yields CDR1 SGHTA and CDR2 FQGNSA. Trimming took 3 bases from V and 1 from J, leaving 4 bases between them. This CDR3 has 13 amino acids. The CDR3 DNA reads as TGTGCCAGCAGCTTTGAATCTGGAAACACCATATATTTT. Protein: CASSFESGNTIYF.

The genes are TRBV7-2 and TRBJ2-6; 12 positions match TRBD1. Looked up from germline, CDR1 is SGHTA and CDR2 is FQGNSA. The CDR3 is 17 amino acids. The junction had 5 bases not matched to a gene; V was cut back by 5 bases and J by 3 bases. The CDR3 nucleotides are TGTGCCAGCAGCGTTCGGGACAGGGGGCATGGGGCCAACGTCCTGACTTTC. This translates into CASSVRDRGHGANVLTF.

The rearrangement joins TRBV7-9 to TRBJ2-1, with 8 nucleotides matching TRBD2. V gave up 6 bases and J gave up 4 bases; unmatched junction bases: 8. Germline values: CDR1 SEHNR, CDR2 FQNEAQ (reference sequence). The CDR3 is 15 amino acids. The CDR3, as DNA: TGTGCCAGCAGTGGTCCTAGCGGGTCATACAATGAGCAGTTCTTC. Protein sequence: CASSGPSGSYNEQFF.

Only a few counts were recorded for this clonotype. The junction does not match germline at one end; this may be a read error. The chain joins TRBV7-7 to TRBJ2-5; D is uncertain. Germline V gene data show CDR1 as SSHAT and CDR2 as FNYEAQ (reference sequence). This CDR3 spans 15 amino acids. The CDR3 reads CASSLDLVGKETQYF. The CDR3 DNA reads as TGTGCTAGCAGCTTAGACCTGGTGGGAAAAGAGACCCAGTACTTC.

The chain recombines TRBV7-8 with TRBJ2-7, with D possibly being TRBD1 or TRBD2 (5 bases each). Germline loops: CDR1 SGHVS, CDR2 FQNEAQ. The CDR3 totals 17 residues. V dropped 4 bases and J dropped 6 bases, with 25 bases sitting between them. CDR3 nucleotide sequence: TGTGCCAGCAGCTCAGAGAGAGTACCAGGGCGTCGGGGCGAGCAGTACTTC. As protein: CASSSERVPGRRGEQYF.

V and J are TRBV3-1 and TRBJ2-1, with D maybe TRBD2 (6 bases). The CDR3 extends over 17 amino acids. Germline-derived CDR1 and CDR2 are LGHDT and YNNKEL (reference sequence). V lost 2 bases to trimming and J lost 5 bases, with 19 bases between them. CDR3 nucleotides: TGTGCCAGCAGCCAAAGTTCCGGGAGTAAGGCAAACAATGAGCAGTTCTTC. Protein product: CASSQSSGSKANNEQFF.

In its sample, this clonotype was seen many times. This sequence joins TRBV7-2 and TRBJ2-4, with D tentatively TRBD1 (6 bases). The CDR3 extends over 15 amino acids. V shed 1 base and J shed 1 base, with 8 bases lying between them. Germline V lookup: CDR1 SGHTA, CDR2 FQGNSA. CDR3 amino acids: CASSLEGQAKNIQYF. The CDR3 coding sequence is TGTGCCAGCAGCTTAGAAGGACAGGCCAAAAACATTCAGTACTTC.

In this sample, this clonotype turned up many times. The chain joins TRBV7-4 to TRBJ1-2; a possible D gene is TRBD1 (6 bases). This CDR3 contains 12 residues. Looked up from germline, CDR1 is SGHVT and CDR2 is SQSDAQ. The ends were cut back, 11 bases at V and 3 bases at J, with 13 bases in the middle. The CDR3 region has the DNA TGTGCCGGCTTCACAGGGTACTATGGCTACACCTTC. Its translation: CAGFTGYYGYTF.

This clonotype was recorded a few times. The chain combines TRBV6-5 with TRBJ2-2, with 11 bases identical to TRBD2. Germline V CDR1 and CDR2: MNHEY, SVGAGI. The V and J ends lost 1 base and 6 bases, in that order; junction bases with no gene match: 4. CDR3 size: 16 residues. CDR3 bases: TGTGCCAGCAGTTACTGGCTAGCGGGAGGTTCCGGGGAGCTGTTTTTT. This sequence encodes CASSYWLAGGSGELFF.

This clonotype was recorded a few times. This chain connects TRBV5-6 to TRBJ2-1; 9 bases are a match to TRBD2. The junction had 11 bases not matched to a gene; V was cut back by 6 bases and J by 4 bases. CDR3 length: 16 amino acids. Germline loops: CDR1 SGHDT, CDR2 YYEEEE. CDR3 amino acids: CASTEVPSGTYNEQFF. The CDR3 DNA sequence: TGTGCCAGCACGGAGGTGCCTAGCGGGACGTACAATGAGCAGTTCTTC. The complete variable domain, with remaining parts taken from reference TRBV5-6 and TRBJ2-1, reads DAGVTQSPTHLIKTRGQQVTLRCSPKSGHDTVSWYQQALGQGPQFIFQYYEEEERQRGNFPDRFSGHQFPNYSSELNVNALLLGDSALYLCASTEVPSGTYNEQFFGPGTRLTVL.

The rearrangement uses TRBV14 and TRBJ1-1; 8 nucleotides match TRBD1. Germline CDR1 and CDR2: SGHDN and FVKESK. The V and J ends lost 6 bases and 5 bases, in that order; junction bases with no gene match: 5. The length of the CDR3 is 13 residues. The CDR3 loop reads CASRGQGFTEAFF. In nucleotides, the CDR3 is TGTGCCAGCAGAGGACAGGGCTTTACTGAAGCTTTCTTT.